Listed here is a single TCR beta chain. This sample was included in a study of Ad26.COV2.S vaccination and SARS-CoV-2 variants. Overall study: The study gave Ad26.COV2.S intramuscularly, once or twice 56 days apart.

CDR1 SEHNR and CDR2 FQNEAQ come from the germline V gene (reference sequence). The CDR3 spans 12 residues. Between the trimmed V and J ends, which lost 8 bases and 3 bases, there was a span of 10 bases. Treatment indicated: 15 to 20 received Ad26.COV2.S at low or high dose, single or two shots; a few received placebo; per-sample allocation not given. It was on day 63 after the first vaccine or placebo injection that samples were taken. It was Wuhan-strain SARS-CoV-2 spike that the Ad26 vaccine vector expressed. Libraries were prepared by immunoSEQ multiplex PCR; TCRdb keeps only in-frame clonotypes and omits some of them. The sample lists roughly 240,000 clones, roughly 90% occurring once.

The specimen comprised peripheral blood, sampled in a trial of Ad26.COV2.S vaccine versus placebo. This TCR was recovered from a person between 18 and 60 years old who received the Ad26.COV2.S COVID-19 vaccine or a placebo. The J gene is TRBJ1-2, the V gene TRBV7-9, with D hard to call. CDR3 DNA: TGTGCCAGCGAGGAGGGAGACTATGGCTACACCTTC. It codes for CASEEGDYGYTF.